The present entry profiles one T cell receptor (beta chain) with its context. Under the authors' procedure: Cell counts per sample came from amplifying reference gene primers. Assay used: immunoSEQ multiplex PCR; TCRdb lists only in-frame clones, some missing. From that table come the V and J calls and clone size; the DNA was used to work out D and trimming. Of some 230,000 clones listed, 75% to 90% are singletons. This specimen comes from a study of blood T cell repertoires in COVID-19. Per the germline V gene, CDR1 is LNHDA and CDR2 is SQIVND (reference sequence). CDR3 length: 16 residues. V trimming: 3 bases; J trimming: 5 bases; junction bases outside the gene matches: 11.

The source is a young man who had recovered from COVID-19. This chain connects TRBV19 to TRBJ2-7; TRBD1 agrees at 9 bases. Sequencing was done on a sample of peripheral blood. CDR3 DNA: TGTGCCAGTAGTATCAGGGACAGGGAATCGTTCCACGAGCAGTACTTC. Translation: CASSIRDRESFHEQYF.